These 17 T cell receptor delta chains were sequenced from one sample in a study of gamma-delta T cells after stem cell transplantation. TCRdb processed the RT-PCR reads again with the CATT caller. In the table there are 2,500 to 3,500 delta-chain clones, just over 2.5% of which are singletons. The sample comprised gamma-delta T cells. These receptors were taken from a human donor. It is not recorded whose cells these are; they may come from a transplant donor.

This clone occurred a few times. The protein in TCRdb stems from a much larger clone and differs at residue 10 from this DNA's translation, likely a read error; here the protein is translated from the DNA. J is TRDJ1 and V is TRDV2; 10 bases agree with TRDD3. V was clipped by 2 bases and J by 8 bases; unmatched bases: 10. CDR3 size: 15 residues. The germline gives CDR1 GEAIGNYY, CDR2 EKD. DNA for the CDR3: TGTGCCTGTGACATTTTACTGGGGGATGCGGAGAAACTCATCTTT. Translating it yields CACDILLGDAEKLIF.

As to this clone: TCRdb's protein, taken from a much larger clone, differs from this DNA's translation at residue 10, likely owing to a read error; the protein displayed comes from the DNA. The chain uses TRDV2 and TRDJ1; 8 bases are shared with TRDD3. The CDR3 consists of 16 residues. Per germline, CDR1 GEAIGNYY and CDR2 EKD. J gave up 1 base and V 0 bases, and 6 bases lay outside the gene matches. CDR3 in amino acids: CACDTLTGGSTDKLIF. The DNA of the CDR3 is TGTGCCTGTGACACCCTAACTGGGGGTTCCACCGATAAACTCATCTTT.

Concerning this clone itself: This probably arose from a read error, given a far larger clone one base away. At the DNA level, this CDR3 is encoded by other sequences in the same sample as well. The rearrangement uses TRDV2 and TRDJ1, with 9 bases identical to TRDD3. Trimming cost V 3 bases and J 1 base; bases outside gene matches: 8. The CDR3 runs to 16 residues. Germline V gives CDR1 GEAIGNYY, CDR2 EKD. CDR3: CACDPLLGDSTDKLIF. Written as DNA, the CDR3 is TGTGCCTGTGACCCTTTGCTGGGGGATTCCACCGATAAACTCATCTTT.

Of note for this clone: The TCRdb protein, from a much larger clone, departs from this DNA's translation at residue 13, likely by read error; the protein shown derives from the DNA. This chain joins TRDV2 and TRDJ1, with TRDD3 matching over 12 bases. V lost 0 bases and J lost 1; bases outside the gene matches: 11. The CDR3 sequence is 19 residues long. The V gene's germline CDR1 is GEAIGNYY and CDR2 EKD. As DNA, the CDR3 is TGTGCCTGTGACACCCTATTTACTGGGGGATACTTGTGCACCGATAAACTCATCTTT. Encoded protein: CACDTLFTGGYLCTDKLIF.

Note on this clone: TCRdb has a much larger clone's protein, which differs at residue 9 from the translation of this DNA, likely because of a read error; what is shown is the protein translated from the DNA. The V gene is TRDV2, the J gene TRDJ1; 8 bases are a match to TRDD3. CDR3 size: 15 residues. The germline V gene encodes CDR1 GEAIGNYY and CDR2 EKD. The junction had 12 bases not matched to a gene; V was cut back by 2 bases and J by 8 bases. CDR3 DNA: TGTGCCTGTGACATTTTACTGGGGGGTACGGAGAAACTCATCTTT. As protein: CACDILLGGTEKLIF.

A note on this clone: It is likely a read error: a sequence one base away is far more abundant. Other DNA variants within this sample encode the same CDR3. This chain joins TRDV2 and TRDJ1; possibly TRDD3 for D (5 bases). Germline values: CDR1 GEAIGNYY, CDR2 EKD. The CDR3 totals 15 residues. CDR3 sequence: CACDTVGDIGESLIF. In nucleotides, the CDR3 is TGTGCTTGTGACACCGTTGGAGATATAGGGGAGTCACTCATCTTT.

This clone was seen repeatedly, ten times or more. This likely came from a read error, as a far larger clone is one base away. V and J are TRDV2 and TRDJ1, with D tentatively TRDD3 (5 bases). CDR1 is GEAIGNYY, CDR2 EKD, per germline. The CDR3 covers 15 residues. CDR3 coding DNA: TGTGCCTGTGACACAGTGGGGACGTACACCGATAAACCCATCTTT. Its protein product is CACDTVGTYTDKPIF.

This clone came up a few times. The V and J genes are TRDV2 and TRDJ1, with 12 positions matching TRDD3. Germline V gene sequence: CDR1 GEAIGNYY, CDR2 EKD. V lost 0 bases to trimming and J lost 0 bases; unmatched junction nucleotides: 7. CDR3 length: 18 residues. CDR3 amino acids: CACDTLNLGDTYTDKLIF. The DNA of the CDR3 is TGTGCCTGTGACACCTTAAACCTGGGGGATACGTACACCGATAAACTCATCTTT.

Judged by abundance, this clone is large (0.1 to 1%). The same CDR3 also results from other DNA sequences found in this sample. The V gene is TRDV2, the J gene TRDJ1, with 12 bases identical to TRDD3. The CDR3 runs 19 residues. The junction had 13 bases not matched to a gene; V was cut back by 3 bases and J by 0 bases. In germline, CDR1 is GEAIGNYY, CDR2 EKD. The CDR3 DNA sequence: TGTGCCTGTGACCCGGTACTGGGGGATACACAGTTGTACACCGATAAACTCATCTTT. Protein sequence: CACDPVLGDTQLYTDKLIF.

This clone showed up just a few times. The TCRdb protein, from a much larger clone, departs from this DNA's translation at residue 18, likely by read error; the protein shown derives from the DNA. The CDR3 sequence is CACDPVLGDTQLYTDKLTF. The CDR3 DNA is TGTGCCTGTGACCCGGTACTGGGGGATACACAGTTGTACACCGATAAACTCACCTTT. The chain combines TRDV2 with TRDJ1; 12 nucleotides line up with TRDD3. Per the germline V gene, CDR1 is GEAIGNYY and CDR2 is EKD. This CDR3 is built from 19 residues.

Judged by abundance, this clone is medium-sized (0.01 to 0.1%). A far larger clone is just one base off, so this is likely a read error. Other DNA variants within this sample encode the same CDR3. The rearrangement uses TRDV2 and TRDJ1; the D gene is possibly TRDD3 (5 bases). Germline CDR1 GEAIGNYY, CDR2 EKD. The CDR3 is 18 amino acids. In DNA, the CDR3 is TGTGCCTGCGACACCGCTGGGTGGGGACCAACTTACACCGATAAACTCATCTTT. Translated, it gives CACDTAGWGPTYTDKLIF.

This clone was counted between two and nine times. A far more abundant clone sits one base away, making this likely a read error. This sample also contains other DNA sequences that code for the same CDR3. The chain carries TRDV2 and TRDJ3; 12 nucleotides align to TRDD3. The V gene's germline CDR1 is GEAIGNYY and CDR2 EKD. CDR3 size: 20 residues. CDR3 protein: CACDSNWGILSSWDTRQMFF. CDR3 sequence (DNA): TGTGCCTGTGACAGTAACTGGGGGATACTGAGCTCCTGGGATACCCGACAGATGTTTTTC.

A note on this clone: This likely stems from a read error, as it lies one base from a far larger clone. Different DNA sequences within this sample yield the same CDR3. CDR3 nucleotides: TGTGCTTGTGACACAGTGGGGGATATAAGGTCCACCGATAAACTCATCTTT. Translated, it gives CACDTVGDIRSTDKLIF. The chain links TRDV2 to TRDJ1; TRDD3 matches at 9 bases. This CDR3 is built from 17 residues. Germline V gives CDR1 GEAIGNYY, CDR2 EKD.

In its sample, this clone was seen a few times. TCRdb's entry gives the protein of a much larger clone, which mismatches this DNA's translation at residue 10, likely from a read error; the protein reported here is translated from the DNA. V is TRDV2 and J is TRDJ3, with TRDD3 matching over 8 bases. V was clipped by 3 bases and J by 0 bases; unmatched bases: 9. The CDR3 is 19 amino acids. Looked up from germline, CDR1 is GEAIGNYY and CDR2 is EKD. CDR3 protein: CACDVTGGRGSWDTRQMFF. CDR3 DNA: TGTGCCTGTGACGTAACTGGGGGTCGGGGCTCCTGGGACACCCGACAGATGTTTTTC.

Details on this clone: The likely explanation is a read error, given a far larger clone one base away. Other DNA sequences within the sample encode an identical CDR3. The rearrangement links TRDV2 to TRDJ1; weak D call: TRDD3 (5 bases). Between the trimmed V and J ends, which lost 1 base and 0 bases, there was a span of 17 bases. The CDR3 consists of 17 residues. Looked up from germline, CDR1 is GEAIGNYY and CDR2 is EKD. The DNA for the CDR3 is TGTGCCTGTGACACAGTTGGGGTCGGATTATACACCGATAAACTCATCTTT. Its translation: CACDTVGVGLYTDKLIF.

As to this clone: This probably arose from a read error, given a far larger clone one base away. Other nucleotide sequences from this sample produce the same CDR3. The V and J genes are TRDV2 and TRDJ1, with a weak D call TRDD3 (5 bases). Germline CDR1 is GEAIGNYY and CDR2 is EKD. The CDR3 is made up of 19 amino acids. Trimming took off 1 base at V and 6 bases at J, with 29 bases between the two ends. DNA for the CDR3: TGTGCCTGTGACACGGTACTAGGGGACACCAGGAGGTCTGAGAATAAACTCATCTTT. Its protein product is CACDTVLGDTRRSENKLIF.

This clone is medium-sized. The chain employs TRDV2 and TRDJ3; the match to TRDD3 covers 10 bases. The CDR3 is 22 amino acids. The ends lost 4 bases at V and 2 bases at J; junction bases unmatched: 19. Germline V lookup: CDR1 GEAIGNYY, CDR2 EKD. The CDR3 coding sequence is TGTGCCTGTGATACAGTACTTGGTAGTGGGGGATACTCCCCCTGGGACACCCGACAGATGTTTTTC. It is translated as CACDTVLGSGGYSPWDTRQMFF.